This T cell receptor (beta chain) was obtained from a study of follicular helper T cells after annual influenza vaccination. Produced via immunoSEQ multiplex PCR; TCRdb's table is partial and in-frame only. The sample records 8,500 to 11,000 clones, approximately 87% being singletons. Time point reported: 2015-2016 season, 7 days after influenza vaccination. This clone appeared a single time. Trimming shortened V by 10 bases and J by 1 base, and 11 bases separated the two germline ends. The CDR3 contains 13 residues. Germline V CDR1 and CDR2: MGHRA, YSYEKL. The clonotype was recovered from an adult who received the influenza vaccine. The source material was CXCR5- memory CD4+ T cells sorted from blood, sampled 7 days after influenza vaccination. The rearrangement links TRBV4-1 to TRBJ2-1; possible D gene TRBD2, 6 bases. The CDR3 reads CATGEASYNEQFF. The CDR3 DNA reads TGCGCCACGGGGGAGGCGTCCTACAATGAGCAGTTCTTC.